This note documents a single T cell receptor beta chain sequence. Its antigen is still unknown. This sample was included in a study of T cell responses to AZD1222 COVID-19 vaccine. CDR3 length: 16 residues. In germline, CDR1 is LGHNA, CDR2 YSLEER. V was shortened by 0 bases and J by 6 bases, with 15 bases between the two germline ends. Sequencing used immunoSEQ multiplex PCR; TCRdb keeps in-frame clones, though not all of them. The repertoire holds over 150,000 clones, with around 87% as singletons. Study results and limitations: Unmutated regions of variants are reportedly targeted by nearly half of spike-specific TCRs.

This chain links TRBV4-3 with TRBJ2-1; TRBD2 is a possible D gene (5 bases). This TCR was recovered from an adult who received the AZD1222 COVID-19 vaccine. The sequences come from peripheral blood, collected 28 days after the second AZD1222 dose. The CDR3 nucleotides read TGCGCCAGCAGCCAAGAACCCGGGCTAGCACTCAATGAGCAGTTCTTC. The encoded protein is CASSQEPGLALNEQFF.